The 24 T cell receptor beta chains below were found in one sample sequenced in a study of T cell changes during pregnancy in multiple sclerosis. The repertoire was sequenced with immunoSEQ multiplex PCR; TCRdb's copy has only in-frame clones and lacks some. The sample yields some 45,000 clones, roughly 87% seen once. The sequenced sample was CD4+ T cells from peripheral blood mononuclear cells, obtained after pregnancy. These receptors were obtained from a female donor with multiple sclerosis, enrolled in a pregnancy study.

CDR3 in DNA: TGTGCCAGCAGTGATGCAGGGGGTAAAAGCAATCAGCCCCAGCATTTT. Residues: CASSDAGGKSNQPQHF. The gene calls are TRBV2 and TRBJ1-5, with TRBD1 matching 7 bases. The CDR3 is made up of 16 amino acids. Germline V gives CDR1 SNHLY, CDR2 FYNNEI. Germline trimming cut 3 bases from V and 1 base from J; bases unmatched to any gene: 6.

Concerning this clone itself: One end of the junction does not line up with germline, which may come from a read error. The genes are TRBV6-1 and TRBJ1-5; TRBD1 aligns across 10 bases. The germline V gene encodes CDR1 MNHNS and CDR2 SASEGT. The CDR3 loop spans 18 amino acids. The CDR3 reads CASSEDRGRLRSNQPQHF. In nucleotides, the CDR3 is TGTGCCAGCAGCGAAGACAGGGGGCGCCTGAGGAGCAATCAGCCCCAGCATTTT.

The CDR3 here is CAWRGQMNTEAFF. CDR3 DNA: TGTGCCTGGAGGGGACAGATGAACACTGAAGCTTTCTTT. V usage is TRBV30 and J usage is TRBJ1-1; 7 bases line up with TRBD1. Trimming at V came to 3 bases and at J to 0 bases, leaving 1 base not matched to a gene. The CDR3 contains 13 residues. Per the germline V gene, CDR1 is GTSNPN and CDR2 is SVGIG (reference sequence).

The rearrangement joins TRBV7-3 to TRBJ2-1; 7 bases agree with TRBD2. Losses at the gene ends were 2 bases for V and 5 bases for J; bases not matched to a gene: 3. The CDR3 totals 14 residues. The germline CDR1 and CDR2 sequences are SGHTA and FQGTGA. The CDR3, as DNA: TGTGCCAGCAGCTTAGCGGGGACTAACAATGAGCAGTTCTTC. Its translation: CASSLAGTNNEQFF.

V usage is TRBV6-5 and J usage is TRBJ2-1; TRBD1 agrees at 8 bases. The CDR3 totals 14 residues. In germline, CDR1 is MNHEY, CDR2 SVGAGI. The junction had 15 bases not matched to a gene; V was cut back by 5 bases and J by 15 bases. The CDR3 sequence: CASSQADRAPIPFF. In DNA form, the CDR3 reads TGTGCCAGCAGTCAGGCGGACAGGGCGCCTATACCGTTCTTC.

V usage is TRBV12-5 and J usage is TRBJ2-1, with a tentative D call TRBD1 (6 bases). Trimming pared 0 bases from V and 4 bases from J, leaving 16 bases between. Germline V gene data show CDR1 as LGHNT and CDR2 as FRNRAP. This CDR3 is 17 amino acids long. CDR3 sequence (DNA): TGTGCTAGTGGTTTGGTACAGGGCCGCCCCCCTTACAATGAGCAGTTCTTC. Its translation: CASGLVQGRPPYNEQFF.

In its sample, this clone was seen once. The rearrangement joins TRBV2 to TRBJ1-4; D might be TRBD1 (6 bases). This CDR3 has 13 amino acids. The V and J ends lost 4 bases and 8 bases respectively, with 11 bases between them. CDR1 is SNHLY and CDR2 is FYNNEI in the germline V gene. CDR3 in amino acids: CASSGTVGEKLFF. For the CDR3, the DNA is TGTGCCAGCAGTGGGACAGTTGGCGAAAAACTGTTTTTT. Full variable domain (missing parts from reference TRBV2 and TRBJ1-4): EPEVTQTPSHQVTQMGQEVILRCVPISNHLYFYWYRQILGQKVEFLVSFYNNEISEKSEIFDDQFSVERPDGSNFTLKIRSTKLEDSAMYFCASSGTVGEKLFFGSGTQLSVL.

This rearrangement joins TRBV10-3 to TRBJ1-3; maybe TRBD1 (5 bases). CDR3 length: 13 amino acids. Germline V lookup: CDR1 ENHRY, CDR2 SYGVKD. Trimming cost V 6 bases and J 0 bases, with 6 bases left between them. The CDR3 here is CAIRDISGNTIYF. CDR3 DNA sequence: TGTGCCATCAGGGACATCTCTGGAAACACCATATATTTT.

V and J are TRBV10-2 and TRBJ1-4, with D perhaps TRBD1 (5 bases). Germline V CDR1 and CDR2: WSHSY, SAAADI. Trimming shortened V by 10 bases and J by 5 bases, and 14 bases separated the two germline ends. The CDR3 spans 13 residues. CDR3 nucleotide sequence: TGCGCCACCGCGGGACTGAGGAATGAAAAACTGTTTTTT. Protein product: CATAGLRNEKLFF.

CDR3 amino acids: CAAKRHLNTEAFF. CDR3 nucleotide sequence: TGTGCCGCCAAGAGGCATCTGAACACTGAAGCTTTCTTT. The chain links TRBV6-5 to TRBJ1-1; no clear D. CDR3 length equals 13 residues. CDR1 is MNHEY and CDR2 is SVGAGI in the germline V gene. Trimming shortened V by 11 bases and J by 0 bases, and 13 bases separated the two germline ends.

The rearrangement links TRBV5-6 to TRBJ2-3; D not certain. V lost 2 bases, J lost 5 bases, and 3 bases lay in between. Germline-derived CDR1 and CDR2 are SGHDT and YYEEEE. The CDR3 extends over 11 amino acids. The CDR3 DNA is TGTGCCAGCAGCTTCGTAGATACGCAGTATTTT. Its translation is CASSFVDTQYF.

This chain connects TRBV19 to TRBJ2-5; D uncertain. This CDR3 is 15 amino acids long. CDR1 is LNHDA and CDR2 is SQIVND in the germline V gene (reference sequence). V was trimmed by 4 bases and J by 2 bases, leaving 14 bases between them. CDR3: CASSRPRGPQETQYF. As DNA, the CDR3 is TGTGCCAGTAGTAGGCCGCGCGGCCCACAAGAGACCCAGTACTTC.

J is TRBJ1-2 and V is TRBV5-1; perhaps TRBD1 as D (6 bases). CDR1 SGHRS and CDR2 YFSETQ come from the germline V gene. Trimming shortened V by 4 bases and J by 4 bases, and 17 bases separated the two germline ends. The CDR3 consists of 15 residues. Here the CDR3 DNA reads TGCGCCAGCAGCCCTGCCGGAGGACAGATCTATGGCTACACCTTC. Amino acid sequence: CASSPAGGQIYGYTF.

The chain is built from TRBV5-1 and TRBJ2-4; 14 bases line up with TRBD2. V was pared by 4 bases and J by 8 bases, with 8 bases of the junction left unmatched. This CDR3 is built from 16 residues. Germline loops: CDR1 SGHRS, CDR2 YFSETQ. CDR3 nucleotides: TGCGCCAGCAGCGCACTGGGACTAGCGGGGGCAGACATTCAGTACTTC. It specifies CASSALGLAGADIQYF.

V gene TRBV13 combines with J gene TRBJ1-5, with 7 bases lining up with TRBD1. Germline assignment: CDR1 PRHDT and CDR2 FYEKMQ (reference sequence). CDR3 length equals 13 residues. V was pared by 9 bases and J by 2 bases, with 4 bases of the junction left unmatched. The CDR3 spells CARGGRGNQPQHF. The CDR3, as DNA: TGTGCCAGAGGGGGCAGGGGCAATCAGCCCCAGCATTTT.

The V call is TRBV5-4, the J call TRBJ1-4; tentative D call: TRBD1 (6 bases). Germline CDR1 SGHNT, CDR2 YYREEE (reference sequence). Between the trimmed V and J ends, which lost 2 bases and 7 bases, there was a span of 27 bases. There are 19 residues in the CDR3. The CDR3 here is CASSFRGGRLGTLVEKLFF. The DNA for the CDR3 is TGTGCCAGCAGCTTCAGGGGTGGACGTCTTGGGACATTGGTTGAAAAACTGTTTTTT.

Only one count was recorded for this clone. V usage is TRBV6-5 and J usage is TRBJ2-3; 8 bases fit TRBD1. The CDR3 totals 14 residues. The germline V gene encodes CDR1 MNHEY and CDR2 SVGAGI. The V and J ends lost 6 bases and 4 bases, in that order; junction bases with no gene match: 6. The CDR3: CASRADRGPDTQYF. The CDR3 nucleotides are TGTGCCAGCAGAGCTGACAGGGGACCAGATACGCAGTATTTT.

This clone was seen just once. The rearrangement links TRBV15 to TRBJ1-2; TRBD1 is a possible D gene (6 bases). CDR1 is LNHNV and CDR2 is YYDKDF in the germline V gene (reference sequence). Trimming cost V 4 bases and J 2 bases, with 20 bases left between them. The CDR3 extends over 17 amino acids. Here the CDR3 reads CATSTAGTGRANYGYTF. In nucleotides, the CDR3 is TGTGCCACCAGCACGGCGGGAACAGGGAGGGCGAACTATGGCTACACCTTC.

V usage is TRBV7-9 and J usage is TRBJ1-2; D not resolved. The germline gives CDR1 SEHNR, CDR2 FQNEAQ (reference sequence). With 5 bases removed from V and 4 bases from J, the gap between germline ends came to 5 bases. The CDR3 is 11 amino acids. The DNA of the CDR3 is TGTGCCAGCAGCCTCAGCTATGGCTACACCTTC. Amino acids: CASSLSYGYTF.

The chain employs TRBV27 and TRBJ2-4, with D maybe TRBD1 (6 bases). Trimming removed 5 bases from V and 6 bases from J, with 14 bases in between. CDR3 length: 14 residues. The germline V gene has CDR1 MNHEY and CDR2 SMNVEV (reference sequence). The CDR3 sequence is CASSPRTEGNIQYF. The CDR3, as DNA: TGTGCCAGCAGTCCGCGGACAGAGGGAAACATTCAGTACTTC.

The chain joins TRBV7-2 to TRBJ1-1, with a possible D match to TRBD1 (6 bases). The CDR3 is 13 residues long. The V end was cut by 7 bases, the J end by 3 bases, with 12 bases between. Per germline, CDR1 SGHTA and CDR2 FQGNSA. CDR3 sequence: CASKGDRHTEAFF. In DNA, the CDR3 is TGTGCCAGCAAGGGTGACAGGCACACTGAAGCTTTCTTT. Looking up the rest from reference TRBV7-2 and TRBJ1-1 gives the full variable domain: GAGVSQSPSNKVTEKGKDVELRCDPISGHTALYWYRQSLGQGLEFLIYFQGNSAPDKSGLPSDRFSAERTGGSVSTLTIQRTQQEDSAVYLCASKGDRHTEAFFGQGTRLTVV.

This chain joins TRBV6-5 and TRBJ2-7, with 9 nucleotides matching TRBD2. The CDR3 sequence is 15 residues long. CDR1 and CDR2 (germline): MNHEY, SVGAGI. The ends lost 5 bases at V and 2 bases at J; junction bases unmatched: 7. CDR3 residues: CASSPLGGGAYEQYF. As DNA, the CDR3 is TGTGCCAGCAGTCCCCTCGGCGGGGGGGCCTACGAGCAGTACTTC.

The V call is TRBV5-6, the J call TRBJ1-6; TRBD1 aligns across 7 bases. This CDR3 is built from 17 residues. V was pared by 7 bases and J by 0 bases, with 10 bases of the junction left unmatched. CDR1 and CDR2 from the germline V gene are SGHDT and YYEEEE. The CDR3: CASQGTDLSSYNSPLHF. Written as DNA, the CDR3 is TGTGCCAGCCAAGGGACAGATTTAAGCTCCTATAATTCACCCCTCCACTTT.

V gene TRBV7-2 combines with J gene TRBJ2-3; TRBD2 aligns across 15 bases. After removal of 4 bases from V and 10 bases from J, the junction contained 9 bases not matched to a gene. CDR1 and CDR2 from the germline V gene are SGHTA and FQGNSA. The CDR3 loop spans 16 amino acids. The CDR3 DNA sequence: TGTGCCAGCAGCTCCCGGACTAGCGGGGGGGAGATGGCGCAGTATTTT. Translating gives CASSSRTSGGEMAQYF.